This TCR beta chain was found in a study of blood T cells in healthy people across ages (dated by TCRdb to between 2015 and 2016). Context from the whole study: In model experiments, template switching captured roughly one uniquely barcoded TCR beta cDNA molecule for every two T cells. The study measured age-related changes in TCR beta repertoire diversity using deep sequencing normalized with unique cDNA molecular identifiers. The donors were split into four age groups: young (average approximately 16 years), middle-aged (around 37), aged (62) and long-lived (roughly 77). To avoid experimental bias, donors of different ages were spread randomly across the sequencing lanes. For two donors (one aged 18 to 29 and one aged 80 or older), the study analyzed two additional independent replicas of 1 million unique cDNA reads from the same blood draw. The paper as a whole reports these results and caveats: There was a strong correlation between observed TCR beta diversity and the percentage of naive T cells measured by flow cytometry. Compared with the aged group, the long-lived group had more naive CD4+ T cells, fewer expanded clones and increased TCR diversity, suggesting age selection. Because the CMV infection status of the donors was unknown, age-related changes in expanded clonotypes may potentially have been confounded. Observed TCR beta diversity per million T cells fell roughly linearly with age, and a significant reduction was already apparent by age roughly 40. Estimates of total diversity from one million sequenced T cells were regarded as lower bounds and underestimates. Bulk unsorted PBMC profiling prevented conclusive comparison of naive and antigen-experienced compartments.

With regard to this clonotype: Its antigen is still unknown. The junction and the germline gene differ at one end; a read error may be behind it.

The 35 to 40 donors, aged about 6 to 95 years, were systemically healthy Caucasian individuals from Russia. Each donor gave ten milliliters of peripheral blood, drawn into EDTA-treated Vacutainer tubes. Ficoll-Paque density-gradient centrifugation was used to isolate PBMCs, with at least 7 million per sample. Trizol reagent was used to extract total RNA from the PBMCs, yielding at least 5 micrograms per sample. The percentages of naive CD45RAhigh/CD27high T cells were determined by flow cytometry on a PBMC aliquot from every donor. The library was made by 5' RACE. The run used an Illumina HiSeq 2500. A second PCR of about 6 to 12 cycles was performed with a sample-barcoded 5' primer and a J-beta primer mix. A template-switch 5' adaptor carrying 12 random nucleotides introduced a unique molecular identifier onto each TCR beta cDNA molecule. Each sample yielded at least 2.5 million CDR3-containing paired-end reads. All of the RNA was converted into first-strand cDNA using the Mint cDNA synthesis kit, with a TRBC-specific oligonucleotide serving as the primer. All cDNA was treated with uracil-DNA glycosylase and then went through a first 18-cycle PCR with the universal primers M1SS and BC2_uni_R. As for the authors' bioinformatics: Each sample was normalized by randomly selecting 1 million high-quality reads, each carrying a distinct molecular identifier. Instead of being binned into consensus sequences, reads with shared molecular identifiers were discarded. CDR3 identification, clonotype clustering and error correction used MiTCR with a Q25 quality threshold and the strictest error-elimination algorithm. A nonparametric unseen species model with Euler transformation was used to estimate a lower bound on total TCR beta diversity. Using fastp trimming at Q25 and MiXCR clonotype assembly, TCRdb reanalyzed the public sequencing data and kept in-frame beta chains. Every distinct CDR3 protein forms one entry, paired with its most common genes and DNA. Clone size and V and J calls follow TCRdb, not the original study. This sample is represented by about 620,000 distinct CDR3 sequences; about 21% of them were singletons. Roughly 3.6% of the sample comes from the top ten.

The CDR3 goes from the cysteine to the phenylalanine over 13 residues. The DNA shown is the 39-base CDR3, in frame from base 1. CDR1 and CDR2, per the germline V gene, are SGHRS and YFSETQ. The chain links TRBV5-1 with TRBJ2-3; no confident D gene assignment can be made. Input material: blood. This receptor was identified in a man between 65 and 79 years old in good health. The CDR3 protein sequence reads: CASGLERSDTQYF. The DNA sequence is as follows: TGCGCCAGCGGCTTGGAGAGGTCAGATACGCAGTATTTT.